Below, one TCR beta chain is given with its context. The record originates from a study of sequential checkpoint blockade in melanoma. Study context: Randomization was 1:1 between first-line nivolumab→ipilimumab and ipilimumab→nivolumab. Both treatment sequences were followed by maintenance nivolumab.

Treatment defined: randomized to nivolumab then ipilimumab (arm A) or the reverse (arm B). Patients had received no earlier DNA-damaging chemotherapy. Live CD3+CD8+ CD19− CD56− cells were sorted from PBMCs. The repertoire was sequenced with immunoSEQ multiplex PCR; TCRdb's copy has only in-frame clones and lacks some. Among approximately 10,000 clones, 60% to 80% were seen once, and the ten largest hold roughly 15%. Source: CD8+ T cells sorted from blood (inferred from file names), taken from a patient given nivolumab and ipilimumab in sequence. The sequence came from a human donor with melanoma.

CDR3 amino acids: CASSTDRLWEQYF. DNA of the CDR3: TGTGCCAGCAGTACGGACAGGCTGTGGGAGCAGTACTTC. The V and J genes are TRBV6-6 and TRBJ2-7; 7 bases fit TRBD1. With V trimmed by 5 bases and J by 7 bases, 8 bases remained unmatched. This CDR3 is built from 13 residues. Germline V gene lookup returns CDR1 MNHNY and CDR2 SVGAGI (reference sequence).